A selection of T cell receptor beta chains follows, all from one sample in a study of T-cell reconstitution after alpha-beta-depleted transplantation in children. Each CDR3 protein is one row after TCRdb ran MiXCR on the PCR reads. Of around 700,000 distinct CDR3 sequences in the sample, about an eighth were seen once. The material was PBMCs, obtained before TCRalphabeta/CD19-depleted stem cell transplant. All receptors come from a girl aged 2-9 years with congenital amegakaryocytic thrombocytopenia, due to receive a stem cell transplant. Both conserved end residues are part of each CDR3. The D gene is left open where the match is weak. Some rows mark clone size as missing; the rest say once, few, many or name a class of expanded clone.

TGCAGCGTTGACCCGACAGAGTCTTATGGCTACACCTTC,CSVDPTESYGYTF,many,TRBV29-1,TRBJ1-2,-
TGCGCCAGCAGCTTGGGGACTAGCGGGAAAGTCTCCTACAATGAGCAGTTCTTC,CASSLGTSGKVSYNEQFF,few,TRBV5-1,TRBJ2-1,TRBD2
TGCGCCAGCACACAAAACCCTTCAGTCTACGAGCAGTACTTC,CASTQNPSVYEQYF,-,TRBV5-1,TRBJ2-7,-
TGTGCCAGCAGCTCGTGGGACAGCGCATCCTACGAGCAGTACTTC,CASSSWDSASYEQYF,-,TRBV7-1,TRBJ2-7,TRBD1
TGTGCCAGCAGCTTAGAACAGGGGATCGATGAGCAGTTCTTC,CASSLEQGIDEQFF,-,TRBV7-9,TRBJ2-1,TRBD1
TGCAGCGTTGAGGCTAGCGGGAGTTCCGATGAGCAGTTCTTC,CSVEASGSSDEQFF,few,TRBV29-1,TRBJ2-1,TRBD2
TGTGCCAGCGCCGAGGGAACCGGATCACCCCTCCACTTT,CASAEGTGSPLHF,few,TRBV12-3/TRBV12-4,TRBJ1-6,-
TGTGCCAGCAGCCCGGGACAGGGCTGGGCCGGGGAGCTGTTTTTT,CASSPGQGWAGELFF,few,TRBV6-1,TRBJ2-2,TRBD1
TGCGCCAGCAGCTTGGGGACCGGCTCACTAGAGACGCAGTACTTC,CASSLGTGSLETQYF,few,TRBV5-1,TRBJ2-7,-
TGCAGCGTCGTCCGGGGGGCGACTGAAGCTTTCTTT,CSVVRGATEAFF,few,TRBV29-1,TRBJ1-1,-
TGTGCCAGCACCCAGAGCCGGAATATCATCTACAATGAGCAGTTCTTC,CASTQSRNIIYNEQFF,many,TRBV6-2/TRBV6-3,TRBJ2-1,-
TGTGCCAGCAGCCAAATGGCAGGGGCTGCAGAGACCCAGTACTTC,CASSQMAGAAETQYF,few,TRBV14,TRBJ2-5,-
TGCAGCGTTGACAGACACACAGATACGCAGTATTTT,CSVDRHTDTQYF,many,TRBV29-1,TRBJ2-3,-
TGTGCCAGCAGCTTGGATCTCTTGACAGGGTGGGGCTACACCTTC,CASSLDLLTGWGYTF,once,TRBV5-6,TRBJ1-2,TRBD1
TGCAGCGTGGACGCGGGTAGCGATCAGCCCCAGCATTTT,CSVDAGSDQPQHF,many,TRBV29-1,TRBJ1-5,-
TGTGCCAGCAGCTTAAACTTCGGACAGCCCCAGCATTTT,CASSLNFGQPQHF,-,TRBV11-1,TRBJ1-5,-
TGTGCCCTAATAGCGGGAGTAGAAGAGACCCAGTACTTC,CALIAGVEETQYF,-,TRBV7-2,TRBJ2-5,TRBD2
TGCAGCGTGGCGGGCCTCTCCTACGAGCAGTACTTC,CSVAGLSYEQYF,-,TRBV29-1,TRBJ2-7,-
TGTGCCAGCAGCCCGACAGGGGACAACATTCAGTACTTC,CASSPTGDNIQYF,few,TRBV12-3/TRBV12-4,TRBJ2-4,TRBD1
TGCAGTGCAGTAACTCTATCCAATCAGCCCCAGCATTTT,CSAVTLSNQPQHF,many,TRBV20-1,TRBJ1-5,-
TGCAGTGCTCAACAGGGGGGTAACAATGAGCAGTTCTTC,CSAQQGGNNEQFF,many,TRBV20-1,TRBJ2-1,TRBD1
TGTGCCAGCAGCCAACCCTTTAGCGGGAGTCCGGGTTTGATGGCCAAAAACATTCAGTACTTC,CASSQPFSGSPGLMAKNIQYF,many,TRBV11-1,TRBJ2-4,TRBD2
TGCGCCAGCAGCTTAGACGCGACAGCGCACAATCAGCCCCAGCATTTT,CASSLDATAHNQPQHF,-,TRBV4-1,TRBJ1-5,-
TGTGCCAGCAGCTCAGTCGGACGCGAGCAGTACTTC,CASSSVGREQYF,many,TRBV7-2,TRBJ2-7,-
TGTGCCAGCAGCTGGGGTCCCCTAGGCAATGAGCAGTTCTTC,CASSWGPLGNEQFF,few,TRBV7-3,TRBJ2-1,-
TGTGCCAGCAGTAGGGACAGGGCAGCCTATAATTCACCCCTCCACTTT,CASSRDRAAYNSPLHF,-,TRBV27,TRBJ1-6,TRBD1
TGCAGTGCTCCGAATAGCGGGATTCCAGATACGCAGTATTTT,CSAPNSGIPDTQYF,many,TRBV20-1,TRBJ2-3,TRBD2
TGCAGTGCTCGTAGGGGGGGGCTACTTTACAATGAGCAGTTCTTC,CSARRGGLLYNEQFF,few,TRBV20-1,TRBJ2-1,-
TGTGCCAGCAGTCCCCCCTACAGGGGGCCGGGCTACACCTTC,CASSPPYRGPGYTF,-,TRBV12-3/TRBV12-4,TRBJ1-2,TRBD1
TGCAGCGTTGAGGCAGACAGGGGGGCCTATGGCTACACCTTC,CSVEADRGAYGYTF,many,TRBV29-1,TRBJ1-2,TRBD1
TGCAGTGCTAGAGATCCTGGACTAGCGGGAGAATACAATGAGCAGTTCTTC,CSARDPGLAGEYNEQFF,-,TRBV20-1,TRBJ2-1,TRBD2
TGTGCCAGACAGGAGGCCCAAGAGACCCAGTACTTC,CARQEAQETQYF,-,TRBV6-1,TRBJ2-5,-
TGTGCCAGCAGCCAACGGCTAGGGAAAGAGACCCAGTACTTC,CASSQRLGKETQYF,many,TRBV9,TRBJ2-5,-
TGCGCCAGCAGCCCGTTGACAGGGAGCACAGATACGCAGTATTTT,CASSPLTGSTDTQYF,many,TRBV5-1,TRBJ2-3,TRBD1
TGTGCCAGCAACCACCGACGAAGACCGCGGGCTAGGAGCACTGAAGCTTTCTTT,CASNHRRRPRARSTEAFF,many,TRBV5-6,TRBJ1-1,-
TGTGCCAGCAGTTCCGTCCGGGGCGGGGGAGAGACCCAGTACTTC,CASSSVRGGGETQYF,-,TRBV27,TRBJ2-5,TRBD2
TGTGCCAGCAGTTTCATCTTCGTCGAGACCCAGTACTTC,CASSFIFVETQYF,few,TRBV28,TRBJ2-5,-
TGCGCCAGCAGCTTGGGCCCCTCGGCTACGGGTGGAAACACCATATATTTT,CASSLGPSATGGNTIYF,many,TRBV5-1,TRBJ1-3,-
TGTGCCTGGGCTAGGGCAGAGACCCAGTACTTC,CAWARAETQYF,-,TRBV30,TRBJ2-5,-
TGCGCCAGCAGCTTGGGACCCCGAGGGTACAATGAGCAGTTCTTC,CASSLGPRGYNEQFF,many,TRBV5-1,TRBJ2-1,-
TGTGCCAGCAGCCAACAGGCGGGAGTTGGCTACAATGAGCAGTTCTTC,CASSQQAGVGYNEQFF,many,TRBV7-8,TRBJ2-1,TRBD2
TGCGCCAGCAGCCTAGTTGCGTATTTACAGGGAAGGGGATCCTACGAGCAGTACTTC,CASSLVAYLQGRGSYEQYF,-,TRBV5-1,TRBJ2-7,-
TGCGCCAGCAGCCCGAGCGGGAGGGGATCCTACGAGCAGTACTTC,CASSPSGRGSYEQYF,many,TRBV5-1,TRBJ2-7,TRBD2
TGTGCCACCAGTGATTTGGGGGAAGCTTTCTTT,CATSDLGEAFF,-,TRBV24-1,TRBJ1-1,-
TGCAGCGTTGTAAGCGGGAGTAGTTCTGATGAGCAGTTCTTC,CSVVSGSSSDEQFF,-,TRBV29-1,TRBJ2-1,TRBD2
TGTGCCAGCAGCTCGGAGCGGTCTCCCCAGTACTTC,CASSSERSPQYF,many,TRBV7-2,TRBJ2-5,-
TGCAGTGCTAGAGGGTTCACCAAGAACGGAAACAATGAGCAGTTCTTC,CSARGFTKNGNNEQFF,-,TRBV20-1,TRBJ2-1,-
TGTGCCAGCGGAATAACAGGGGCGGTCACCGGGGAGCTGTTTTTT,CASGITGAVTGELFF,-,TRBV7-3,TRBJ2-2,TRBD1
TGTGCCAGCAGGGGACAGGGACTGAGAGGCTACACCTTC,CASRGQGLRGYTF,many,TRBV6-1,TRBJ1-2,TRBD1
TGTGCCAGCAGACCCGAGGGTCCCTACGAGCAGTACTTC,CASRPEGPYEQYF,many,TRBV7-9,TRBJ2-7,-
TGTGCCAGCAGTTTCCGTAATTCACCCCTCCACTTT,CASSFRNSPLHF,many,TRBV12-3/TRBV12-4,TRBJ1-6,-
TGTGCCAGCAGCGATGGGACTAGCGGGAGTCCAGGCCCCACAGATACGCAGTATTTT,CASSDGTSGSPGPTDTQYF,few,TRBV3-1,TRBJ2-3,TRBD2
TGTGCCAGCAGTTACTCTGCCCCTACCTACAATGAGCAGTTCTTC,CASSYSAPTYNEQFF,-,TRBV6-5,TRBJ2-1,-
TGTGCCAGCAGCTTATTGGGTTCGGGGGGCAATCAGCCCCAGCATTTT,CASSLLGSGGNQPQHF,many,TRBV7-2,TRBJ1-5,-
TGTGCCAGCAGTTTTAATTCAGGGGGCGGGAACGAGCAGTACTTC,CASSFNSGGGNEQYF,-,TRBV27,TRBJ2-7,TRBD1
TGTGCCAGCAGCTTCCGACGGGGTAATGAAAAACTGTTTTTT,CASSFRRGNEKLFF,many,TRBV5-8,TRBJ1-4,-
TGCGCCAGCAGCTCGGGCGTCGCGGGCGCGCACAATGAGCAGTTCTTC,CASSSGVAGAHNEQFF,few,TRBV5-1,TRBJ2-1,-